The present TCR beta chain was sequenced within a study of CD8 T cells in ankylosing spondylitis. The CDR3 has 17 amino acids. Trimming took 2 bases from V and 1 from J; bases not matched to a gene: 10. Germline assignment: CDR1 DFQATT and CDR2 SNEGSKA (reference sequence). TCRdb re-derived calls from the 5' RACE reads in MiXCR, one entry per CDR3 protein. The repertoire consists of about 220,000 distinct CDR3 sequences, with 20% to 30% occurring once and the leading ten covering 5% to 8%. This clonotype was detected only a few times. This receptor was taken from a male donor with ankylosing spondylitis or in good health (not recorded which). The sample comprised blood, either unsorted or a sorted T cell fraction (not recorded which). V gene TRBV20-1 combines with J gene TRBJ2-4, with 8 bases lining up with TRBD1. The CDR3 DNA reads TGCAGTGCTAGATTTGAACAGGGGGTACTGGCCAAAAACATTCAGTACTTC. Residues: CSARFEQGVLAKNIQYF.